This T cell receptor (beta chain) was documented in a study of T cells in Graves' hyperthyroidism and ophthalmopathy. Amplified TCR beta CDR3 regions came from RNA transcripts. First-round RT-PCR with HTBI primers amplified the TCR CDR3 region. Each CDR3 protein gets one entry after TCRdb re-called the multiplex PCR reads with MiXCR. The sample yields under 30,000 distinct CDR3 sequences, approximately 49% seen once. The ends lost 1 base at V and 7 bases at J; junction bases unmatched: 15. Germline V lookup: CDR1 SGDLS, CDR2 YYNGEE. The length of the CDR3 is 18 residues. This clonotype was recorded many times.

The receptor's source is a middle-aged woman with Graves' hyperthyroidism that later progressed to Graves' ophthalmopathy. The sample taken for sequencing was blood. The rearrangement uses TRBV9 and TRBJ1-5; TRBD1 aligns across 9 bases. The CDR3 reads CASSVSVPYRGPGQPQHF. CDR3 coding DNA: TGTGCCAGCAGCGTATCGGTCCCTTACAGGGGGCCAGGGCAGCCCCAGCATTTT.